A single sample gave rise to the 30 T cell receptor beta chains below, sequenced in a study of blood T cell repertoires in COVID-19. Produced via immunoSEQ multiplex PCR; TCRdb's table is partial and in-frame only. This table has about 150,000 clones, 80% appearing once. The specimen was peripheral blood. Every receptor here comes from a woman between 45 and 60 years old with acute or convalescent COVID-19.

The rearrangement joins TRBV28 to TRBJ2-7; the D gene is possibly TRBD1 (6 bases). Germline V CDR1 and CDR2: MDHEN, SYDVKM. The CDR3 sequence is 12 residues long. V shed 1 base and J shed 9 bases, with 10 bases lying between them. Written as DNA, the CDR3 is TGTGCCAGCAGTTTATTAGAACAGGGGCAGTACTTC. Its protein is CASSLLEQGQYF.

This clone is a singleton in its sample. The chain carries TRBV18 and TRBJ1-1; 11 positions match TRBD1. Trimming removed 3 bases from V and 0 bases from J; junction bases left unmatched: 3. This CDR3 has 16 amino acids. Germline CDR1 reads KGHSH; CDR2 reads LQKENI. In DNA, the CDR3 is TGTGCCAGCTCACCCGGACAGGGGGCCCTGAACACTGAAGCTTTCTTT. Residues: CASSPGQGALNTEAFF.

This clone is a singleton in its sample. The chain links TRBV24-1 to TRBJ2-3; 7 bases match TRBD1. The CDR3 sequence is 15 residues long. The germline V gene has CDR1 KGHDR and CDR2 SFDVKD. The junction had 7 bases not matched to a gene; V was cut back by 5 bases and J by 3 bases. CDR3 nucleotides: TGTGCCACCAGTGCTGGGGCAGGGGGAACAGATACGCAGTATTTT. Its translation: CATSAGAGGTDTQYF.

The chain joins TRBV28 to TRBJ1-2, with 12 bases fitting TRBD1. The length of the CDR3 is 16 residues. CDR1 is MDHEN and CDR2 is SYDVKM in the germline V gene. With V trimmed by 1 base and J by 2 bases, 2 bases remained unmatched. CDR3 in amino acids: CASSLLGTGGNYGYTF. In nucleotides, the CDR3 is TGTGCCAGCAGTTTATTGGGGACAGGGGGCAACTATGGCTACACCTTC.

This chain links TRBV7-9 with TRBJ1-1; D perhaps matches TRBD1 (5 bases). Trimming cost V 3 bases and J 1 base, with 9 bases left between them. The CDR3 contains 14 residues. Germline V gene lookup returns CDR1 SEHNR and CDR2 FQNEAQ (reference sequence). The DNA of the CDR3 is TGTGCCAGCAGCTTTCAGGGCCAGAACACTGAAGCTTTCTTT. Its protein is CASSFQGQNTEAFF.

This chain uses TRBV5-6 with TRBJ1-2, with D tentatively TRBD1 (6 bases). The germline V and J ends were trimmed by 3 bases and 8 bases, with 17 bases remaining between them. This CDR3 is 14 amino acids long. In germline, CDR1 is SGHDT, CDR2 YYEEEE. The CDR3 DNA follows: TGTGCCAGCAGCTCTTGGACAGCGGGGAGGGGCTACACCTTC. Translated: CASSSWTAGRGYTF.

The J gene is TRBJ1-2, the V gene TRBV4-3, with a weak D call TRBD1 (6 bases). The CDR3 is 20 amino acids. Germline V gives CDR1 LGHNA, CDR2 YSLEER. V lost 0 bases and J 9 bases, leaving 32 bases between the germline ends. The DNA for the CDR3 is TGCGCCAGCAGCCAAGAACTTCCTGGCGGGGGGCAGGGAGGTAGTACGAGCTACACCTTC. It codes for CASSQELPGGGQGGSTSYTF.

Comment on this clone: One end of the junction is discordant with germline, which a read error may explain. J is TRBJ1-2 and V is TRBV2, with TRBD1 matching 7 bases. Germline V gives CDR1 SNHLY, CDR2 FYNNEI. The CDR3 length is 15 residues. Written as DNA, the CDR3 is TGTGTCAGCAGTGAATTTAGACAGGGTTACTATGGCTACACCTTC. The encoded protein is CVSSEFRQGYYGYTF.

V gene TRBV7-9 combines with J gene TRBJ2-5, with TRBD1 matching 10 bases. The CDR3 consists of 15 residues. In germline, CDR1 is SEHNR, CDR2 FQNEAQ (reference sequence). The V and J ends lost 10 bases and 4 bases, in that order; junction bases with no gene match: 12. CDR3 residues: CAKSEGTGVVETQYF. The CDR3 DNA is TGTGCCAAGTCCGAGGGGACAGGGGTTGTAGAGACCCAGTACTTC. The whole variable domain, remainder taken from reference TRBV7-9 and TRBJ2-5, is DTGVSQNPRHKITKRGQNVTFRCDPISEHNRLYWYRQTLGQGPEFLTYFQNEAQLEKSRLLSDRFSAERPKGSFSTLEIQRTEQGDSAMYLCAKSEGTGVVETQYFGPGTRLLVL.

V and J are TRBV19 and TRBJ2-1; possible D gene TRBD2, 7 bases. CDR3 length: 14 residues. V was pared by 8 bases and J by 4 bases, with 15 bases between. Per germline, CDR1 LNHDA and CDR2 SQIVND (reference sequence). The CDR3 nucleotides are TGTGCCAGTCGAGGGGGGGACCGTTACAATGAGCAGTTCTTC. It specifies CASRGGDRYNEQFF.

The CDR3 sequence is CASSLAGTGDQPQHF. The CDR3 DNA is TGTGCCAGCAGCCTTGCCGGGACAGGGGATCAGCCCCAGCATTTT. The chain combines TRBV7-9 with TRBJ1-5, with TRBD1 matching 10 bases. After removal of 5 bases from V and 5 bases from J, the junction contained 6 bases not matched to a gene. CDR3 length: 15 amino acids. Germline V gives CDR1 SEHNR, CDR2 FQNEAQ (reference sequence).

The V call is TRBV5-1, the J call TRBJ1-2; TRBD1 is a possible D gene (6 bases). The CDR3 totals 14 residues. In germline, CDR1 is SGHRS, CDR2 YFSETQ. The V end was cut by 4 bases, the J end by 3 bases, with 13 bases between. CDR3: CASSPRGSDYGYTF. In nucleotides, the CDR3 is TGCGCCAGCAGCCCCAGGGGTTCGGACTATGGCTACACCTTC.

This chain uses TRBV28 with TRBJ1-5; TRBD1 aligns across 7 bases. The CDR3 sequence is 15 residues long. V lost 5 bases, J lost 7 bases, and 11 bases stayed unmatched. Germline CDR1 MDHEN, CDR2 SYDVKM. The CDR3 coding sequence is TGTGCCAGCAGTCTACCGACAGGGTTGCAGCAGCCCCAGCATTTT. Translating it yields CASSLPTGLQQPQHF.

The chain carries TRBV7-8 and TRBJ1-2; the D is unclear. V was trimmed by 2 bases and J by 4 bases, leaving 14 bases between them. Germline loops: CDR1 SGHVS, CDR2 FQNEAQ. The CDR3 has 15 residues. In DNA, the CDR3 is TGTGCCAGCAGCTTAAACACCGAACGGGGCTATGGCTACACCTTC. Translating gives CASSLNTERGYGYTF.

This chain links TRBV29-1 with TRBJ2-7; D is possibly TRBD1 (5 bases). The CDR3 sequence is 12 residues long. CDR1 SQVTM and CDR2 ANQGSEA come from the germline V gene. Trimming shortened V by 3 bases and J by 4 bases, and 10 bases separated the two germline ends. The CDR3 loop is CSVDRGGYEQYF. CDR3 coding DNA: TGCAGCGTTGATAGGGGTGGATACGAGCAGTACTTC.

The genes are TRBV19 and TRBJ1-1; TRBD1 agrees at 7 bases. V was clipped by 4 bases and J by 8 bases; unmatched bases: 4. The CDR3 has 12 residues. In germline, CDR1 is LNHDA, CDR2 SQIVND (reference sequence). The CDR3 region is CASSNDRAEAFF. CDR3 DNA sequence: TGTGCCAGTAGTAATGACAGGGCGGAAGCTTTCTTT.

The chain uses TRBV6-1 and TRBJ1-1, with 8 bases lining up with TRBD1. Germline V gene lookup returns CDR1 MNHNS and CDR2 SASEGT. CDR3 length equals 13 residues. CDR3 protein: CACLGQGNTEAFF. CDR3 DNA sequence: TGTGCTTGTCTAGGACAGGGGAACACTGAAGCTTTCTTT.

The chain links TRBV28 to TRBJ2-1; D possibly corresponds to TRBD1 (5 bases). V lost 7 bases and J lost 0, with 13 bases in between. From germline, CDR1 is MDHEN and CDR2 SYDVKM. This CDR3 contains 15 residues. The CDR3 coding sequence is TGTGCCAGCATCGTGGGTCAGGGCTCCTACAATGAGCAGTTCTTC. It yields the protein CASIVGQGSYNEQFF.

The J gene is TRBJ1-1, the V gene TRBV6-2 or TRBV6-3, with TRBD1 matching over 7 bases. The CDR3 has 13 amino acids. CDR1 and CDR2 (germline): MNHEY, SVGEGT. J gave up 10 bases and V 6 bases, and 11 bases lay outside the gene matches. Here the CDR3 DNA reads TGTGCCAGCAGCTATACAGGGGTTAAATCAGCTTTCTTT. Translated, it gives CASSYTGVKSAFF.

The chain combines TRBV6-6 with TRBJ2-1, with D maybe TRBD2 (6 bases). The germline CDR1 and CDR2 sequences are MNHNY and SVGAGI (reference sequence). The CDR3 is 16 residues long. Trimming took off 6 bases at V and 2 bases at J, with 17 bases between the two ends. The CDR3 region is CASSTPTGGAYNEQFF. The DNA of the CDR3 is TGTGCCAGCAGCACGCCCACGGGCGGGGCCTACAATGAGCAGTTCTTC.

This chain links TRBV5-1 with TRBJ1-1; D gene uncertain. Germline CDR1 SGHRS, CDR2 YFSETQ. V lost 0 bases and J lost 2, with 11 bases in between. The CDR3 extends over 15 amino acids. As DNA, the CDR3 is TGCGCCAGCAGCTTGGGGGCGGGGAGTAACACTGAAGCTTTCTTT. Its translation is CASSLGAGSNTEAFF.

V gene TRBV6-2 or TRBV6-3 combines with J gene TRBJ2-3; TRBD2 matches at 13 bases. Losses at the gene ends were 5 bases for V and 1 base for J; bases not matched to a gene: 6. The CDR3 runs to 17 residues. Germline assignment: CDR1 MNHEY and CDR2 SVGEGT. CDR3 DNA sequence: TGTGCCAGCAGTGGGGGACTAGCGGGGAGTCGCACAGATACGCAGTATTTT. Its translation: CASSGGLAGSRTDTQYF.

The gene calls are TRBV19 and TRBJ1-5; maybe TRBD1 (6 bases). Germline-derived CDR1 and CDR2 are LNHDA and SQIVND (reference sequence). The CDR3 covers 15 residues. Trimming removed 9 bases at V and 0 bases at J, with 15 bases between. The CDR3 reads CASRQGYLSNQPQHF. CDR3 bases: TGTGCCAGCCGCCAGGGGTACCTTAGCAATCAGCCCCAGCATTTT. The full variable domain, its missing parts supplied by reference TRBV19 and TRBJ1-5, is DGGITQSPKYLFRKEGQNVTLSCEQNLNHDAMYWYRQDPGQGLRLIYYSQIVNDFQKGDIAEGYSVSREKKESFPLTVTSAQKNPTAFYLCASRQGYLSNQPQHFGDGTRLSIL.

The sample holds one count of this clone. The chain links TRBV10-3 to TRBJ1-4, with TRBD1 as a possible D gene (6 bases). The length of the CDR3 is 15 residues. Trimming shortened V by 5 bases and J by 2 bases, and 12 bases separated the two germline ends. Germline V gene lookup returns CDR1 ENHRY and CDR2 SYGVKD. CDR3 residues: CAISLGGATNEKLFF. The CDR3, as DNA: TGTGCCATCAGTCTAGGGGGGGCCACTAATGAAAAACTGTTTTTT.

The J gene is TRBJ2-3, the V gene TRBV6-5; the match to TRBD2 covers 12 bases. With V trimmed by 3 bases and J by 3 bases, 4 bases remained unmatched. Germline CDR1 is MNHEY and CDR2 is SVGAGI. This CDR3 comprises 16 residues. The CDR3 DNA reads as TGTGCCAGCAGTTATCAAACTAGCGGGGGGACAGATACGCAGTATTTT. Protein sequence: CASSYQTSGGTDTQYF.

The V and J genes are TRBV6-2 or TRBV6-3 and TRBJ1-5; 10 bases match TRBD1. The length of the CDR3 is 16 residues. CDR1 is MNHEY and CDR2 is SVGEGT in the germline V gene. J lost 5 bases, V lost 2 bases, and 6 bases had no gene match. CDR3 nucleotides: TGTGCCAGCAGTTACCTAACCGGGACAGGGGATCAGCCCCAGCATTTT. Its translation: CASSYLTGTGDQPQHF.

This clone has just one count. V usage is TRBV4-3 and J usage is TRBJ2-2, with TRBD2 identical over 14 bases. Germline V gene lookup returns CDR1 LGHNA and CDR2 YSLEER. The CDR3 is 18 amino acids. The trim removed 6 bases at V and 3 bases at J, leaving 9 bases unmatched. The CDR3 nucleotides read TGCGCCAGCAGTCCGGGACTAGCGGGGGTCGGGTACACCGGGGAGCTGTTTTTT. Amino acids: CASSPGLAGVGYTGELFF.

This CDR3 reads CASTLKGADQPQHF. The CDR3 DNA follows: TGTGCCAGCACGTTAAAGGGGGCTGATCAGCCCCAGCATTTT. V usage is TRBV7-9 and J usage is TRBJ1-5, with 7 bases aligning to TRBD1. Germline-derived CDR1 and CDR2 are SEHNR and FQNEAQ (reference sequence). CDR3 length equals 14 residues. Trimming cost V 7 bases and J 5 bases; bases outside gene matches: 8.

V gene TRBV27 combines with J gene TRBJ1-6; D gene unclear. The CDR3 is 12 residues long. The V end was cut by 2 bases, the J end by 8 bases, with 4 bases between. The V gene's germline CDR1 is MNHEY and CDR2 SMNVEV (reference sequence). The CDR3 DNA sequence: TGTGCCAGCAGTTTACGGGATTCACCCCTCCACTTT. Protein sequence: CASSLRDSPLHF.

This clone was detected once. The rearrangement links TRBV4-3 to TRBJ2-5; TRBD2 is a possible D gene (5 bases). Between the trimmed V and J ends, which lost 2 bases and 5 bases, there was a span of 15 bases. This CDR3 has 15 amino acids. Germline loops: CDR1 LGHNA, CDR2 YSLEER. In nucleotides, the CDR3 is TGCGCCAGCAGCCAAAGAAGTAGCGACTGGGAGACCCAGTACTTC. Translation gives CASSQRSSDWETQYF.